The rows below give T cell receptor beta chains drawn from one sample of a study of T cells in Graves' hyperthyroidism and ophthalmopathy. TCRdb itself ran the multiplex PCR reads through MiXCR, one entry per CDR3 protein. The sample lists 200,000 to 300,000 distinct CDR3 sequences; around 15% were seen once. The sequencing input was blood. These receptors originate from a young woman with Graves' ophthalmopathy. Both conserved end residues are part of each CDR3. A D gene is named only where the DNA matches it firmly. Clone size appears in some rows only: once, few, many, or a class for an expanded clone.

V gene	J gene	D gene	clone size	CDR3 DNA	CDR3 protein
TRBV30	TRBJ1-2	TRBD1	many	TGTGCCTGGAACCGGGACAGGGCGAACTATGGCTACACCTTC	CAWNRDRANYGYTF
TRBV5-5	TRBJ2-5	.	many	TGTGCCAGCAGCCCGGAAGGTCCGGGACTCCACATCCCAGAGACCCAGTACTTC	CASSPEGPGLHIPETQYF
TRBV20-1	TRBJ2-2	.	.	TGCAGTGCTAGAGAACCCAGAACGGGCACCGGGGAGCTGTTTTTT	CSAREPRTGTGELFF
TRBV7-9	TRBJ2-1	.	many	TGTGCCAGCAGCGGGTACAATGAGCAGTTCTTC	CASSGYNEQFF
TRBV24-1	TRBJ2-3	TRBD1	.	TGTGCCACCAGTGAGACAGGGAAGCGGACGCAGTATTTT	CATSETGKRTQYF
TRBV7-9	TRBJ2-5	.	many	TGTGCCAGCAGCCCCCCCGGAGGGGCCGGGGAGACCCAGTACTTC	CASSPPGGAGETQYF
TRBV3-1	TRBJ1-6	.	many	TGTGCCAGCAGCCAAGGGGTCAGAATTAATTCACCCCTCCACTTT	CASSQGVRINSPLHF
TRBV20-1	TRBJ1-1	TRBD1	many	TGCAGTGCTAGAGATCTTTCAGGGGGCATTGAAGCTTTCTTT	CSARDLSGGIEAFF
TRBV7-9	TRBJ2-6	.	many	TGTGCCTGTAAAAGGGGGGCTGGGGCCAACGTCCTGACTTTC	CACKRGAGANVLTF
TRBV7-3	TRBJ2-6	TRBD1	many	TGTGCCAGCAGCCGGGCTGGGACAGGGAACGGGGCCAACGTCCTGACTTTC	CASSRAGTGNGANVLTF
TRBV12-3/TRBV12-4	TRBJ2-5	TRBD2	.	TGTGCCAGCAGCCTCGCCACGGGGAGGGGTCGCCAAGAGACCCAGTACTTC	CASSLATGRGRQETQYF
TRBV7-2	TRBJ2-5	.	many	TGTGCCAGCAGCTTAGATGGGGGGCCAGGGGCCCAGTACTTC	CASSLDGGPGAQYF
TRBV28	TRBJ2-7	TRBD1	many	TGTGCCAGCGGACAGGGGTCCTCGTACGAGCAGTACTTC	CASGQGSSYEQYF
TRBV28	TRBJ2-1	.	many	TGTGCCAGCAGTCTCCGACAGCCCTACAATGAGCAGTTCTTC	CASSLRQPYNEQFF
TRBV20-1	TRBJ1-3	.	many	TGCAGTGCCAGCGATCCAACCTCTGGAAACACCATATATTTT	CSASDPTSGNTIYF
TRBV7-6	TRBJ2-5	.	few	TGTGCCAGCAGCTTAATCGGGACCGGGGCCCACAAAGAGACCCAGTACTTC	CASSLIGTGAHKETQYF
TRBV2	TRBJ1-2	.	many	TGTGCCAGCAACAATTCCCCGGGGGCGTGGGGCTACACCTTC	CASNNSPGAWGYTF
TRBV20-1	TRBJ2-1	.	many	TGCAGTGCTAGCGCGCCGCATTGGCAGGAATCCTACAATGAGCAGTTCTTC	CSASAPHWQESYNEQFF
TRBV12-3/TRBV12-4	TRBJ1-1	.	many	TGTGCCAGCTCAGTACGGGGGGATGAAGCTTTCTTT	CASSVRGDEAFF
TRBV5-1	TRBJ2-1	TRBD2	.	TGCGCCAGCAGCGGGACTAGCGGTGAGCAGTTCTTC	CASSGTSGEQFF
TRBV5-1	TRBJ1-2	.	many	TGCGCCAGCAGCTTGGAGCCCGGGGGCAATGGCTACACCTTC	CASSLEPGGNGYTF
TRBV11-3	TRBJ1-6	.	many	TGTGCCAGCAGCTCATATAATTCACCCCTCCACTTT	CASSSYNSPLHF
TRBV10-3	TRBJ2-7	TRBD2	many	TGTGCCATCAGTGAGGCGGGAGCAGCTTACGAGCAGTACTTC	CAISEAGAAYEQYF
TRBV11-3	TRBJ1-1	.	many	TGTGCCAGCAGTTGGCGGGGGGATGGGACTGAAGCTTTCTTT	CASSWRGDGTEAFF
TRBV3-1	TRBJ2-1	.	many	TGTGCCAGCAGCCCGTTCACGCAAACGGGCAATGAGCAGTTCTTC	CASSPFTQTGNEQFF
TRBV7-9	TRBJ2-7	.	many	TGTGCCAGCAGCCCCCGGACTGACTCCTACGAGCAGTACTTC	CASSPRTDSYEQYF
TRBV10-3	TRBJ2-7	.	many	TGTGCCACTGAGGGGTCTACTAACTCCTACGAGCAGTACTTC	CATEGSTNSYEQYF
TRBV5-6	TRBJ2-7	TRBD1	many	TGTGCCAGCAGCTTGCGTCTCGGGACAGGAGACCTCTACGAGCAGTACTTC	CASSLRLGTGDLYEQYF
TRBV7-2	TRBJ1-6	.	many	TGTGCCAGCAGCTCGGGACGGCCTAATTCACCCCTCCACTTT	CASSSGRPNSPLHF
TRBV19	TRBJ2-7	TRBD2	many	TGTGCCAGTAGTAAGGGACTAGCTTCAACCTACGAGCAGTACTTC	CASSKGLASTYEQYF
TRBV28	TRBJ1-2	.	.	TGTGCCAGCAGTTTCTCGGGGGCGCGGGGCTACACCTTC	CASSFSGARGYTF
TRBV7-9	TRBJ1-6	TRBD1	many	TGTGCCAGCAGCTTGGACAGGGCGGGTAGAGCCCTCCACTTT	CASSLDRAGRALHF
TRBV19	TRBJ1-1	.	few	TGTGCCAGTAGTATTTTCGGGGGCACTGAAGCTTTCTTT	CASSIFGGTEAFF
TRBV2	TRBJ2-1	TRBD2	many	TGTGCCAGCAGAGACCAAGGACTAGGGAAGTACAATGAGCAGTTCTTC	CASRDQGLGKYNEQFF